The entry below describes one T cell receptor (beta chain). Its antigen is unidentified. The sample belongs to a study of OX40 agonist ivuxolimab in advanced cancers. Study-level background: Dose-escalation patients were diagnosed with hepatocellular carcinoma, melanoma, renal cell cancer or head and neck cancer. Study observations and caveats: Average numbers of expanded clones were greater in CD8+ T cells than in CD4+. Clones of CD4+ and CD8+ blood T cells grew by week 6 at doses of 0.1 to 3.0 mg/kg.

Generated by immunoSEQ multiplex PCR, the TCRdb table keeps only in-frame clones and is missing some. Of around 69,000 clones in the sample, approximately 83% were seen once. The V gene lost 2 bases and the J gene lost 4 bases, with 6 bases spanning the gap. The germline V gene has CDR1 MNHEY and CDR2 SVGAGI. The CDR3 extends over 13 amino acids. Sequenced here: CD4+ or CD8+ T cells sorted from blood, sampled in a trial of the OX40 agonist ivuxolimab. The rearrangement links TRBV6-5 to TRBJ1-5; D is ambiguous. The clonotype comes from an adult with an advanced solid tumor such as melanoma, head and neck, liver or kidney cancer. The CDR3 DNA is TGTGCCAGCAGTTACACCCCTAATCAGCCCCAGCATTTT. Residues: CASSYTPNQPQHF.